This entry is about one TCR beta chain. Its antigen remains undetermined. No much larger clone is present one base from it, and per-base qualities are unavailable. To demonstrate the VDJtools post-analysis software, the study profiled TCR beta repertoires from the peripheral blood of 13 young patients with multiple sclerosis. The multiple sclerosis patients were children and adolescents between roughly 6 and 16 years of age. From a lookup of the germline V gene (reference sequence), CDR1 and CDR2 are SGHAT and FQDESV. A distance of 11 bases separates the germline ends of V and J, which lose 5 bases and 1 base respectively. The cysteine opens and the phenylalanine closes a CDR3 of 14 amino acids. The CDR3 DNA has 42 bases and is translated from base 1. The data derive from a study of post-analysis software for immune sequencing data (dated by TCRdb to about 2015). As for the study more broadly: Disease courses on record covered relapsing-remitting, secondary progressive and progressive-relapsing multiple sclerosis, though some patients had no subtype annotation. A subset of samples was prepared in parallel using single-end sample barcoding, then pooled and co-amplified after Illumina adapter ligation. The multiple sclerosis patient repertoires were compared with more than 10 previously published healthy control repertoires from donors aged about 6 to 26 years. Study-wide conclusions, independent of this receptor: The multiple sclerosis patient group was slightly younger than the control group. Roughly 5 TRBV segments, including TRBV5-6, TRBV5-1 and TRBV20-1, were significantly more frequent in patients than controls. Direct clustering with F measure revealed strong co-clustering of samples prepared in the same batch, which led to a batch-effect correction. Normalized Chao1 diversity was significantly lower in multiple sclerosis patients than controls, suggesting substantial peripheral T-cell clonal expansion.

The protocol used for the library was PCR. The sequencing machine was an Illumina HiSeq 2500. To reduce PCR and sequencing biases, unique molecular identifiers were incorporated into the TCR beta cDNA libraries. Some 500,000 cDNA molecules were obtained for every 1 to 10 million input T cells, so each molecule roughly corresponded to one T cell. The patient libraries were prepared and sequenced with the same protocol used for the earlier healthy control dataset. Samples belonging to the same batch were prepared together, multiplexed and sequenced on a shared HiSeq lane. The study's own analysis went as follows. Raw barcoded reads were processed with MIGEC, discarding single-read molecular identifier groups before consensus assembly and CDR3 extraction. Clonotype tables were post-analysed with VDJtools, and diversity was normalized by down-sampling all datasets to the smallest sample size. To correct batch-related cross-sample contamination, repertoire overlap clustering matched CDR3 amino acid sequences but not nucleotide sequences. TCRdb reran the public reads through fastp at Q25 and MiXCR, keeping productive beta chains. A single entry per CDR3 protein holds the most common genes and DNA from its merged rows. Clone size and V and J calls follow TCRdb, not the original study. Recorded for this sample are a few hundred thousand distinct CDR3 sequences; approximately 34% of them occurred a single time. The top ten clonotypes cover under 5% of the sample.

Sequencing input: blood. This clonotype was obtained from a girl between 10 and 17 years old with multiple sclerosis. Recombination linked TRBV11-1 to TRBJ1-1; no D gene call is confident. At the DNA level, the sequence is TGTGCCAGCAGCGGCCAGACGGCGAACACTGAAGCTTTCTTT. It translates to CASSGQTANTEAFF. Here the CDR3 is joined to the reference TRBV11-1 and TRBJ1-1 genes, and the full variable domain is: EAEVAQSPRYKITEKSQAVAFWCDPISGHATLYWYRQILGQGPELLVQFQDESVVDDSQLPKDRFSAERLKGVDSTLKIQPAELGDSAMYLCASSGQTANTEAFFGQGTRLTVV.